This T cell receptor beta chain was retrieved from a study of blood T cell repertoires in COVID-19 (TCRdb year 2020). Regarding the research as a whole: The collaborator samples originated in the United States, Italy and Spain and spanned the acute and convalescent phases of COVID-19. The prospective study material was composed of cDNA or gDNA derived from T cells, B-cell-depleted T cells, or PBMCs. Deeply sampled blood TCRbeta repertoires from subjects exposed to, actively infected with, or recovered from COVID-19 were included in the dataset. The repertoires were released in a freely available public database meant as a resource for research on the immune response to SARS-CoV-2. The samples were drawn from the first 160 participants of the ongoing ImmuneRACE study and from over a thousand subjects provided by 6 global collaborators. Sample metadata almost always included a de-identified subject ID, COVID-19 status, age in years and sex. Where HLA class I and class II types were available, the types were taken from metadata supplied by the sample provider, not from assay-based typing.

Participants in the prospective study were aged roughly 18 to 100 years, lived in 20 to 30 United States geographic areas, and enrolled through a virtual design. Cohort assignment in the prospective study relied on participant-reported clinical history from a screening survey and a study questionnaire. A participant counted as exposed if, within 2 weeks of entering the study, that participant had been in contact with someone who had a PCR-confirmed or clinician-diagnosed COVID-19 case. Mobile phlebotomists in the prospective study collected whole blood, serum and a nasopharyngeal or oropharyngeal swab from every participant. Prospective study participants could optionally give additional blood draws and questionnaires over an approximately two-month period. Prospective study blood samples were shipped either frozen or at room temperature before DNA extraction. The germline V end is reduced by 4 bases and the J end by 4 bases; junction bases left unmatched: 5. Taken from the germline V gene (reference sequence), the CDR1 and CDR2 loops are SGHNT and YYREEE. Counted from cysteine to phenylalanine, this CDR3 has 14 amino acids. Only the CDR3 part of the read is kept: 42 bases, read in frame from the first base.

TCRbeta CDR3 regions were amplified from genomic DNA using the immunoSEQ Assay, a bias-controlled multiplex PCR. The paper's processing steps were these. The number of nucleated cells in each sample was estimated from the amplification of reference gene primers within the assay. To quantify the absolute abundance of each unique TCRbeta CDR3 rearrangement, sequence reads were collapsed and filtered. Productive Simpson clonality was computed per sample as the square root of Simpson's diversity index over productive rearrangements. In its TCRdb copy, this immuneACCESS table keeps in-frame sequences only and misses some clones. Where compared with another copy, unresolved V genes explain less than half of these, and the others have no known cause. From that table come the V and J calls and clone size; the DNA was used to work out D and trimming. In this sample the table shows fewer than 350,000 clones, 85% of which occur a single time. The top ten clonotypes cover under 2% of the sample.

Turning to this clone: Its antigen is currently not known. Base qualities are not provided; no much larger clone lies one nucleotide away.

Study-wide conclusions, independent of this receptor: Clinical and demographic metadata were provided uncurated, with the amount varying by source and participant.

The V and J segments used are TRBV5-4 and TRBJ2-1; 7 middle bases align to TRBD1. The receptor was isolated from a woman in her twenties or thirties who had been exposed to COVID-19. What was sequenced was PBMCs or T cells enriched from blood (not recorded which). The DNA is TGTGCCAGCAGCCCCAGACAGGGTTACAATGAGCAGTTCTTC. Translated, it reads CASSPRQGYNEQFF.